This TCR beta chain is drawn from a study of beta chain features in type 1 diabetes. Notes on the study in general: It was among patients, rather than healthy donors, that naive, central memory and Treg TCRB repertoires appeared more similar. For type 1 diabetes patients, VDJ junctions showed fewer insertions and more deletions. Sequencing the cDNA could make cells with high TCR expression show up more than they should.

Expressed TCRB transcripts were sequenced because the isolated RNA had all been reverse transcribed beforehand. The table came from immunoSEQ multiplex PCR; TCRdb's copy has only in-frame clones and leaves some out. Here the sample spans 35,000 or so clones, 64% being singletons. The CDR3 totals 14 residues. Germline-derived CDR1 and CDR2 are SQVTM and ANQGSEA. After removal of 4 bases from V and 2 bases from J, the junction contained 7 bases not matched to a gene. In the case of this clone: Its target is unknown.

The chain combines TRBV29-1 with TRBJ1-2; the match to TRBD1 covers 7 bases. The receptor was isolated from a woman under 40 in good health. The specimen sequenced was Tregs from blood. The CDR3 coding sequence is TGCAGCGTTGCCCAAGCGACAGGGAACTATGGCTACACCTTC. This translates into CSVAQATGNYGYTF. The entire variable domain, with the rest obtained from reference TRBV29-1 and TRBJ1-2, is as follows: SAVISQKPSRDICQRGTSLTIQCQVDSQVTMMFWYRQQPGQSLTLIATANQGSEATYESGFVIDKFPISRPNLTFSTLTVSNMSPEDSSIYLCSVAQATGNYGYTFGSGTRLTVV.